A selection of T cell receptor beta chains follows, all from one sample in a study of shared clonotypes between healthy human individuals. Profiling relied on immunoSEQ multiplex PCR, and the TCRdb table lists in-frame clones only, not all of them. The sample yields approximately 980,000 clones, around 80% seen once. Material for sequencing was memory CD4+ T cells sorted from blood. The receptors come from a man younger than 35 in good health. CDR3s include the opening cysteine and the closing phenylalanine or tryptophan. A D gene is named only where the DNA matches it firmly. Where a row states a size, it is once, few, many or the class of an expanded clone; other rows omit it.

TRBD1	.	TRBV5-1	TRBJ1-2	CASRFDREDYGYTF	TGCGCCAGCAGGTTTGACAGGGAGGACTATGGCTACACCTTC
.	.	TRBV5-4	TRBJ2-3	CASSPGTTDTQYF	TGTGCCAGCAGCCCAGGGACCACAGATACGCAGTATTTT
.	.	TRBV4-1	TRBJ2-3	CASSQARGTPSSTDTQYF	TGCGCCAGCAGCCAAGCCCGTGGGACTCCTTCTAGCACAGATACGCAGTATTTT
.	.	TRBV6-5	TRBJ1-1	CASSYSWGRDTEAFF	TGTGCCAGCAGTTACTCGTGGGGGAGGGACACTGAAGCTTTCTTT
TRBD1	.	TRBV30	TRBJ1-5	CAWSLYGTGLGQGNQPQHF	TGTGCCTGGAGTCTGTATGGGACAGGGTTGGGGCAAGGCAATCAGCCCCAGCATTTT
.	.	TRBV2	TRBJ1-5	CASEEGKTDNQPQHF	TGTGCCAGCGAGGAGGGGAAAACAGATAATCAGCCCCAGCATTTT
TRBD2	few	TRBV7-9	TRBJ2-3	CASSWGTSGTDTQYF	TGTGCCAGCAGTTGGGGGACTAGCGGAACAGATACGCAGTATTTT
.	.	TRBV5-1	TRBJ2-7	CASSLGQTAYEQYF	TGCGCCAGCAGCTTGGGACAGACTGCCTACGAGCAGTACTTC
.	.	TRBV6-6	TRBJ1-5	CASSTSGGQPQHF	TGTGCCAGCAGCACCTCGGGGGGGCAGCCCCAGCATTTT
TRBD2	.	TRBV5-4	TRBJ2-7	CASSSQGGTSGLYEQYF	TGTGCCAGCAGCTCCCAGGGGGGGACTAGCGGCCTCTACGAGCAGTACTTC
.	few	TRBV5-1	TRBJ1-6	CASSRGAQNSPLHF	TGCGCCAGCAGCAGGGGGGCACAAAATTCACCCCTCCACTTT
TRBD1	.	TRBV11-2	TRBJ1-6	CASSFDRAAYNSPLHF	TGTGCCAGCAGCTTCGACAGGGCTGCCTATAATTCACCCCTCCACTTT
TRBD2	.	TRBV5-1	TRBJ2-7	CASRQSSNLSGSLRNYEQYF	TGCGCCAGCAGGCAAAGTTCGAACCTTAGCGGGAGTTTGCGGAACTACGAGCAGTACTTC
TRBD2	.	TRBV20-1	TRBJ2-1	CSATSGVEQFF	TGCAGTGCTACTAGCGGAGTTGAGCAGTTCTTC
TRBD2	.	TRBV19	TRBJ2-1	CASNRASGGSYNEQFF	TGTGCCAGCAATCGGGCTAGCGGGGGGTCATACAATGAGCAGTTCTTC
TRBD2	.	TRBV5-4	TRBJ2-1	CASSLAGLAVEEQFF	TGTGCCAGCAGCTTGGCGGGACTAGCGGTAGAAGAGCAGTTCTTC
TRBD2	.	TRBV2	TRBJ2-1	CASNGVGTSLFNEQFF	TGTGCCAGCAATGGAGTCGGGACTAGTTTATTCAATGAGCAGTTCTTC
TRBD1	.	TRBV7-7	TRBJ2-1	CASSATGTGGFNEQFF	TGTGCTAGCAGCGCGACCGGGACAGGGGGCTTCAATGAGCAGTTCTTC
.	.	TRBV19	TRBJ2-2	CASRGLDTGELFF	TGTGCCAGTAGGGGCCTTGACACCGGGGAGCTGTTTTTT
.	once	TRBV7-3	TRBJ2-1	CASSSFRLADEQFF	TGTGCCAGCAGCTCCTTCCGATTGGCCGATGAGCAGTTCTTC
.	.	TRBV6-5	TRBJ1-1	CASSSTANTEAFF	TGTGCCAGCAGTTCGACAGCTAACACTGAAGCTTTCTTT
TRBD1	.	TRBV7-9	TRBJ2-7	CASSRGTAEQYF	TGTGCCAGCAGCCGAGGGACAGCCGAGCAGTACTTC
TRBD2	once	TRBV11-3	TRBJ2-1	CASSLGDYNEQFF	TGTGCCAGCAGCTTAGGGGACTATAATGAGCAGTTCTTC
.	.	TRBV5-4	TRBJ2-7	CASSLLTGASYEQYF	TGTGCCAGCAGTCTACTGACAGGTGCCTCCTACGAGCAGTACTTC
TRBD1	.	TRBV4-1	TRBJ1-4	CASSQDFAGTGATNEKLFF	TGCGCCAGCAGCCAAGACTTTGCCGGGACAGGAGCAACTAATGAAAAACTGTTTTTT
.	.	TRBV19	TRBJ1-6	CASSIQLSPLHF	TGTGCCAGTAGTATTCAGTTATCACCCCTCCACTTT
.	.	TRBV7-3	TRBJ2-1	CASSPLRGKQFF	TGTGCCAGCAGCCCCCTAAGGGGGAAGCAGTTCTTC
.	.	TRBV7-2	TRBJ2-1	CASSLGLALYNEQFF	TGTGCCAGCAGCTTGGGGCTAGCCCTCTACAATGAGCAGTTCTTC
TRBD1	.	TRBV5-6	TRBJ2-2	CASSPGTGLLNTGELFF	TGTGCCAGCAGCCCCGGGACAGGCTTACTGAACACCGGGGAGCTGTTTTTT
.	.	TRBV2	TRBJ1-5	CASTDSSYQPQHF	TGTGCCAGCACTGACAGTTCCTATCAGCCCCAGCATTTT
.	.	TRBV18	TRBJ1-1	CASSPRQVKNTEAFF	TGTGCCAGCTCACCACGGCAGGTTAAGAACACTGAAGCTTTCTTT
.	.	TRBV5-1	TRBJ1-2	CASGQTGDFYGYTF	TGCGCCAGCGGGCAGACAGGAGACTTCTATGGCTACACCTTC
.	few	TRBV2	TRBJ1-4	CATANLAQEKLFF	TGTGCCACCGCGAATTTGGCCCAGGAAAAACTGTTTTTT
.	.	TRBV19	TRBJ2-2	CASSIQGTGELFF	TGTGCCAGTAGTATTCAGGGTACCGGGGAGCTGTTTTTT
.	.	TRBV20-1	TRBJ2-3	CSALWYTQYF	TGCAGTGCGCTTTGGTATACGCAGTATTTT
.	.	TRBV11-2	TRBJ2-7	CASSPLARVEQYF	TGTGCCAGCAGCCCCCTAGCTCGAGTCGAGCAGTACTTC
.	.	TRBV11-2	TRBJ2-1	CASSLEADSSYNEQFF	TGTGCCAGCAGCTTAGAAGCGGACAGCTCCTACAATGAGCAGTTCTTC
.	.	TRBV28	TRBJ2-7	CASSRAQRHSVDEQYF	TGTGCCAGCAGCCGCGCACAGCGACACTCGGTCGACGAGCAGTACTTC
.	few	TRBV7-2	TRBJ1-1	CASSYRVNTEAFF	TGTGCCAGCAGCTACAGGGTAAACACTGAAGCTTTCTTT
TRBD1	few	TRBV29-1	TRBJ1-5	CSVAIGTAKNQPQHF	TGCAGCGTGGCTATTGGGACAGCAAAGAATCAGCCCCAGCATTTT
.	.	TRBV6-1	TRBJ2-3	CASSDGRGSFSTDTQYF	TGTGCCAGCAGTGACGGCCGGGGGAGCTTCAGCACAGATACGCAGTATTTT
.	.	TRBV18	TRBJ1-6	CASSPQGSGSPLHF	TGTGCCAGCTCACCCCAGGGGAGCGGTTCACCCCTCCACTTT
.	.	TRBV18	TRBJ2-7	CASSPLGDYEQYF	TGTGCCAGCTCACCACTGGGCGACTACGAGCAGTACTTC
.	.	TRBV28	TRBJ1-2	CASSGDRNYGYTF	TGTGCCAGCAGCGGAGACAGAAACTATGGCTACACCTTC
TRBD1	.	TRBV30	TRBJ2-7	CAWARQGDYEQYF	TGTGCCTGGGCGCGACAGGGGGACTACGAGCAGTACTTC
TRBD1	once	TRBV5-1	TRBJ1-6	CASSFGQGESPLHF	TGCGCCAGCAGCTTTGGACAGGGTGAGTCACCCCTCCACTTT
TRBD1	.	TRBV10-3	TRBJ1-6	CAISPRDRDNSPLHF	TGTGCCATCAGCCCAAGGGACAGGGATAATTCACCCCTCCACTTT
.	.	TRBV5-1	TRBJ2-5	CASSPHPSETQYF	TGCGCCAGCAGCCCTCACCCCTCGGAGACCCAGTACTTC
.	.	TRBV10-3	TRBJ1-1	CAISDPGSETAEAFF	TGTGCCATCAGTGATCCGGGTTCTGAGACCGCTGAAGCTTTCTTT
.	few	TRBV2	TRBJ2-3	CASSDRGITDTQYF	TGTGCCAGCAGTGATAGGGGGATCACAGATACGCAGTATTTT
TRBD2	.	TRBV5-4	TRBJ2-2	CASSLNSGGPGTGELFF	TGTGCCAGCAGCTTGAATAGCGGGGGCCCAGGTACCGGGGAGCTGTTTTTT
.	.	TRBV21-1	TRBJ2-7	CASTTGTGSYEQYF	TGTGCCAGCACCACGGGGACAGGGTCCTACGAGCAGTACTTC
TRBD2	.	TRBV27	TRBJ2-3	CASSYGLAGAAGTQYF	TGTGCCAGCAGCTATGGACTAGCGGGAGCTGCAGGTACGCAGTATTTT
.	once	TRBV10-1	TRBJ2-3	CATSVGDTQYF	TGCGCCACCAGCGTGGGAGATACGCAGTATTTT
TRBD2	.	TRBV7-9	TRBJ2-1	CASSLGTSENNEQFF	TGTGCCAGCAGCTTAGGGACTAGCGAGAACAATGAGCAGTTCTTC